This TCR beta chain was sequenced during a study of T-cell reconstitution after alpha-beta-depleted transplantation in children. V lost 6 bases and J lost 1, with 15 bases in between. CDR1 and CDR2 from the germline V gene are MDHEN and SYDVKM. This CDR3 spans 15 amino acids. A library of TCRbeta sequences, prepared with unique molecular identifiers, was generated. TCRdb recomputed calls from the PCR reads with MiXCR, one row per CDR3 protein. Among around 340,000 distinct CDR3 sequences listed, about 14% were seen once. The chain couples TRBV28 to TRBJ1-2, with D unclear. This sequence was found in a human donor who donated a stem cell graft to a child with Fanconi anemia. The sequencing used PBMCs, collected from the stem cell graft. CDR3 region: CASSIPNRGNYGYTF. CDR3 bases: TGTGCCAGCAGCATTCCCAATCGGGGTAACTATGGCTACACCTTC.